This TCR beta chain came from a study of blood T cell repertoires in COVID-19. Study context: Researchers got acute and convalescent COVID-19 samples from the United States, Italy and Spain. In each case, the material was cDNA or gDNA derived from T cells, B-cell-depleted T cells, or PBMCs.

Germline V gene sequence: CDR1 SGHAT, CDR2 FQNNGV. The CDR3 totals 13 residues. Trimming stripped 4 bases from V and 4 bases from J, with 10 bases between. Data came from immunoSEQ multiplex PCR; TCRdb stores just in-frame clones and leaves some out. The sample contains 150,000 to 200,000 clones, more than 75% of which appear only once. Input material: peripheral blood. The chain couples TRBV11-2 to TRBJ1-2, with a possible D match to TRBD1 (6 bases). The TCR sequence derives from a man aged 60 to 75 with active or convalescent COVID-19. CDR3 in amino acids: CASSSWDTYGYTF. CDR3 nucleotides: TGTGCCAGCAGCTCCTGGGACACCTATGGCTACACCTTC.